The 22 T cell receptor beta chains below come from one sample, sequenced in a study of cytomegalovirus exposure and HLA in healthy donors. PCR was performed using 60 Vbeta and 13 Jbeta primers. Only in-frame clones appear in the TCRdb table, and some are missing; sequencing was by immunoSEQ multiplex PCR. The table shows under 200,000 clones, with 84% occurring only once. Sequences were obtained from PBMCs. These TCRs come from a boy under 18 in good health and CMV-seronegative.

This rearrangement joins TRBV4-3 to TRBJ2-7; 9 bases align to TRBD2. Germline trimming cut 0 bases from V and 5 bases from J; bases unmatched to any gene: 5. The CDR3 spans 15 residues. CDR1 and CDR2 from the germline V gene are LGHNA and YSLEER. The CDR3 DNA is TGCGCCAGCAGCCAAGATGGCGGGGGGGTGGACGAGCAGTACTTC. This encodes CASSQDGGGVDEQYF.

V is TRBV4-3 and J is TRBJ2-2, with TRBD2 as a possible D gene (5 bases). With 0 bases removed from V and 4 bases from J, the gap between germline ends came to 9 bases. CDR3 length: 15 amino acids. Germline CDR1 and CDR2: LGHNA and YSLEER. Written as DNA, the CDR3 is TGCGCCAGCAGCCAAGATCTACTAGTCACCGGGGAGCTGTTTTTT. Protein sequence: CASSQDLLVTGELFF.

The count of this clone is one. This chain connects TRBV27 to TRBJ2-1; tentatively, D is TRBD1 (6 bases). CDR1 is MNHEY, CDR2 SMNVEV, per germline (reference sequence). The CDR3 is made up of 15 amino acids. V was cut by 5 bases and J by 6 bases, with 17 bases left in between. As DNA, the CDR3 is TGTGCCAGCAGTACGAGTTCCTACAGGGTCAATGAGCAGTTCTTC. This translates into CASSTSSYRVNEQFF.

Here the CDR3 reads CASTSRDTQYF. The CDR3 bases are TGTGCCAGTACCTCCCGGGATACGCAGTATTTT. The genes are TRBV19 and TRBJ2-3, with D uncertain. V shed 7 bases and J shed 6 bases, with 8 bases lying between them. There are 11 residues in the CDR3. CDR1 is LNHDA and CDR2 is SQIVND in the germline V gene (reference sequence).

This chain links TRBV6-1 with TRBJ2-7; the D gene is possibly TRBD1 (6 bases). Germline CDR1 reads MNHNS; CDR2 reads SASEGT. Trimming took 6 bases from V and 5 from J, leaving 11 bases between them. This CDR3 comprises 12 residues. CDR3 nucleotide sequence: TGTGCCAGCAGGCAGGGGATCCACGAGCAGTACTTC. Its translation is CASRQGIHEQYF.

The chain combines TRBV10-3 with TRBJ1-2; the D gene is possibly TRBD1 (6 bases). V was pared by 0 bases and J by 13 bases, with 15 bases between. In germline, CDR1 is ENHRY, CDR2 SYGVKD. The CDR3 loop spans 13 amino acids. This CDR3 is CAISESDSTIATF. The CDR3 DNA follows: TGTGCCATCAGTGAGTCGGACAGTACTATAGCCACCTTC.

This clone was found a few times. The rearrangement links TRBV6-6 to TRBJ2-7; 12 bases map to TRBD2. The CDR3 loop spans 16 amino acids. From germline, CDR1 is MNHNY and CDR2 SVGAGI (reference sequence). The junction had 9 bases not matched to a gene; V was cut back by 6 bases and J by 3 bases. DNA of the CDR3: TGTGCCAGCAGGAACTGGCTAGCGGGGGGGGTCTACGAGCAGTACTTC. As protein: CASRNWLAGGVYEQYF.

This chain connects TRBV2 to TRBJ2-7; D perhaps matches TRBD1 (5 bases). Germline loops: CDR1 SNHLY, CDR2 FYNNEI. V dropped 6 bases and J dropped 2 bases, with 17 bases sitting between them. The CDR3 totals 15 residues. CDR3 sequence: CASRDTGFSAYEQYF. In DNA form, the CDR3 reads TGTGCCAGCAGAGATACAGGCTTTTCGGCCTACGAGCAGTACTTC.

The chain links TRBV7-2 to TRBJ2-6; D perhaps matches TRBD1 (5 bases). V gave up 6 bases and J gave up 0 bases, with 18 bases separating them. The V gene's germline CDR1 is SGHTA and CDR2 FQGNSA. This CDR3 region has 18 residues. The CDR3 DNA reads TGTGCCAGCAGTAAGACCCAGGCAGGGATCTCTGGGGCCAACGTCCTGACTTTC. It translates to CASSKTQAGISGANVLTF.

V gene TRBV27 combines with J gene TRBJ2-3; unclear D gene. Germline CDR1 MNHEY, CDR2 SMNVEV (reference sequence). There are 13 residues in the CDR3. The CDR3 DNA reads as TGTGCAATCGCGGCTCCGCACACAGATACGCAGTATTTT. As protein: CAIAAPHTDTQYF.

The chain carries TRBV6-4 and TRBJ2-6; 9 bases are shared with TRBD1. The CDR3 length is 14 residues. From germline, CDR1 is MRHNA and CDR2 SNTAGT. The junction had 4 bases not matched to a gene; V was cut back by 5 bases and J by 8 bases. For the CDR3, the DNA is TGTGCCAGCAGTATAGGACAGGGGTCCAACGTCCTGACTTTC. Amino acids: CASSIGQGSNVLTF.

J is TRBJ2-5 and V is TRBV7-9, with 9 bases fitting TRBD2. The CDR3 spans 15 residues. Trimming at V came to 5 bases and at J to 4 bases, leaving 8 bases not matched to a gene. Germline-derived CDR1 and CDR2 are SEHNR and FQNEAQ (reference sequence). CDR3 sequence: CASSLILAGLETQYF. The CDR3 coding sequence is TGTGCCAGCAGCCTAATCCTAGCGGGATTAGAGACCCAGTACTTC.

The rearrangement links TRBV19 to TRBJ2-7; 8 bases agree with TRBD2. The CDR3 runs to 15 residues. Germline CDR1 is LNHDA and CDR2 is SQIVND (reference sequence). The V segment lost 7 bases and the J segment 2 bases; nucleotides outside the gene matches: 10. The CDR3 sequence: CASTQSAGDAYEQYF. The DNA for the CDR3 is TGTGCCAGTACCCAATCAGCGGGAGACGCCTACGAGCAGTACTTC.

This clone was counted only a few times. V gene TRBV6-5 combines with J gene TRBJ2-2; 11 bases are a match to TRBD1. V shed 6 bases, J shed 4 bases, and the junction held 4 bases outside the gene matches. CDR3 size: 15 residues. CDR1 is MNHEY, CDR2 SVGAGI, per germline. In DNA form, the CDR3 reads TGTGCCAGCAGGTGGGGGACAGGGGGCACCGGGGAGCTGTTTTTT. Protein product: CASRWGTGGTGELFF.

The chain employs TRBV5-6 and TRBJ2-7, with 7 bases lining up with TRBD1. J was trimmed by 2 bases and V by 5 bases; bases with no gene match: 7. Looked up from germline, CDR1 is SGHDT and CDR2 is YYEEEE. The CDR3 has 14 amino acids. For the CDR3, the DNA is TGTGCCAGCAGTTCGGGACAGTCTCCCTACGAGCAGTACTTC. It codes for CASSSGQSPYEQYF.

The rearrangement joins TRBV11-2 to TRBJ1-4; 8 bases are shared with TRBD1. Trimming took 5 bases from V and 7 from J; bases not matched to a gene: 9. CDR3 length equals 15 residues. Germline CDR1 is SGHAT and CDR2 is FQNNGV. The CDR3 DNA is TGTGCCAGCAGCCCGGGGACAGGCGGCAGTGAAAAACTGTTTTTT. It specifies CASSPGTGGSEKLFF.

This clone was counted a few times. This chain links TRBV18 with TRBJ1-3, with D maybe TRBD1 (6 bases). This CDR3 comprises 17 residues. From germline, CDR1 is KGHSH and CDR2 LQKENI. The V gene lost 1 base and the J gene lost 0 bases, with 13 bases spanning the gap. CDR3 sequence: CASSPRPDRHSGNTIYF. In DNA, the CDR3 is TGTGCCAGCTCACCACGTCCGGACAGACACTCTGGAAACACCATATATTTT. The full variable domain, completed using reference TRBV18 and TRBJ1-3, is NAGVMQNPRHLVRRRGQEARLRCSPMKGHSHVYWYRQLPEEGLKFMVYLQKENIIDESGMPKERFSAEFPKEGPSILRIQQVVRGDSAAYFCASSPRPDRHSGNTIYFGEGSWLTVV.

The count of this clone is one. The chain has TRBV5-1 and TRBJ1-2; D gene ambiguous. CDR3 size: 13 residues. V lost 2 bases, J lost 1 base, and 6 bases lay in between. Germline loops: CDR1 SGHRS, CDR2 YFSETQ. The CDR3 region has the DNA TGCGCCAGCAGCTTCCCAGATAACTATGGCTACACCTTC. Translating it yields CASSFPDNYGYTF.

The CDR3, as DNA: TGCAGCGTTGAGCGGGGACAGGGGGTAGGGGGCTACACCTTC. Its protein is CSVERGQGVGGYTF. V gene TRBV29-1 combines with J gene TRBJ1-2; 11 nucleotides match TRBD1. The V and J ends lost 3 bases and 8 bases, in that order; junction bases with no gene match: 8. CDR1 SQVTM and CDR2 ANQGSEA come from the germline V gene. There are 14 residues in the CDR3.

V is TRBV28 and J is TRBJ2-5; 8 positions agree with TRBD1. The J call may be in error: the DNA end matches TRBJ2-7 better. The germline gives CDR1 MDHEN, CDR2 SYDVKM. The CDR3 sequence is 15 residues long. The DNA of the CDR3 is TGTGCCAGCCGCTTCGAAGGACAGGGACGCTACGAGCAGTACTTC. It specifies CASRFEGQGRYEQYF.

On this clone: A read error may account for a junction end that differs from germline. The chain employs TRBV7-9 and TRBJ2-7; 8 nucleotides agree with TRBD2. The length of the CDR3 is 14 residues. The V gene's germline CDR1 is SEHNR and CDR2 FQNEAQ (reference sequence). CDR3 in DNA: TGCGCCAGCAGCCAGGCGGGCGGGGGGTACGAGCAGTACTTC. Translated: CASSQAGGGYEQYF.

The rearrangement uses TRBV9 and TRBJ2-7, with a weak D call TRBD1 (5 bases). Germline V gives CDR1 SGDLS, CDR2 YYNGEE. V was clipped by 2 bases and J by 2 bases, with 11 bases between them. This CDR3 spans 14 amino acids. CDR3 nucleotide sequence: TGTGCCAGCAGCGTTCTCGACAGCACCTACGAGCAGTACTTC. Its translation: CASSVLDSTYEQYF.